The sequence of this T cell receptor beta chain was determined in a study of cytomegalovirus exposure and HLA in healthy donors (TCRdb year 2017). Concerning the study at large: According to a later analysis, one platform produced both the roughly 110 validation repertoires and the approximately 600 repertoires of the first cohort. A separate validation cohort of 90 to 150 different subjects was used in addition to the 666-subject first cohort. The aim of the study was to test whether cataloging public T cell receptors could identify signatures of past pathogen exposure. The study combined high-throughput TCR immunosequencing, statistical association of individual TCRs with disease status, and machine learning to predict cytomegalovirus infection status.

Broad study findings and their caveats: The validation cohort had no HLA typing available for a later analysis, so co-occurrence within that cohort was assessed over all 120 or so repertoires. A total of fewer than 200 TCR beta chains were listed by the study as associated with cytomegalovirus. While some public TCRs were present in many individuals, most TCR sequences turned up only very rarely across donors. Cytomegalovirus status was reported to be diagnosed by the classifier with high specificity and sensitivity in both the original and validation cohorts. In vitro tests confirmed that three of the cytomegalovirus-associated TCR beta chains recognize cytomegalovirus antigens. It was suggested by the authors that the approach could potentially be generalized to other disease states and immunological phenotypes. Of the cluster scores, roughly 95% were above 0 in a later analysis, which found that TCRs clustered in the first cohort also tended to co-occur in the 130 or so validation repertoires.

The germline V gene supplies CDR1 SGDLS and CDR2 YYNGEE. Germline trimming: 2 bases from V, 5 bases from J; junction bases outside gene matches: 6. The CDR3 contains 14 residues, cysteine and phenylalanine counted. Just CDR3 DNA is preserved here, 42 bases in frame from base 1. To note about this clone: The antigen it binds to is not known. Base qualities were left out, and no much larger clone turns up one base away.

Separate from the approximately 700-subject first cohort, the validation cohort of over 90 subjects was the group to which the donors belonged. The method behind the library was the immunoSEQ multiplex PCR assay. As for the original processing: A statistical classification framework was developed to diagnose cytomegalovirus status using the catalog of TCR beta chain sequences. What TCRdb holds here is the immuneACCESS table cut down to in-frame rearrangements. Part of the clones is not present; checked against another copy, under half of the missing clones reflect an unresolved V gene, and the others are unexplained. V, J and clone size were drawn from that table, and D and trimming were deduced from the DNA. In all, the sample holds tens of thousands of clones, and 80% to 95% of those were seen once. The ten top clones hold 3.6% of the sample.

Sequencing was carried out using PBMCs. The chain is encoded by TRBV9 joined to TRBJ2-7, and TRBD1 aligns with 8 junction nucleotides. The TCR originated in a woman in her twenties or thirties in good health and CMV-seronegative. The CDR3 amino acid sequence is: CASSVSGTGDEQYF. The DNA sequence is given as TGTGCCAGCAGCGTTTCCGGGACAGGCGACGAGCAGTACTTC.